The clone carrying this T cell receptor (beta chain) was seen more than once but under ten times. PCR employed 60 Vbeta and 13 Jbeta primers. Assay used: immunoSEQ multiplex PCR; TCRdb lists only in-frame clones, some missing. The profile shows some 270,000 clones, about 80% of them singletons. The data were taken from a study of cytomegalovirus exposure and HLA in healthy donors. Trimming removed 4 bases from V and 4 bases from J; junction bases left unmatched: 8. The CDR3 runs 16 residues. Germline CDR1 and CDR2: SGHTA and FQGNSA. The clonotype was recovered from a girl aged 2 to 10 in good health and CMV-seronegative. Sequenced: PBMCs. This chain links TRBV7-2 with TRBJ2-1; TRBD2 matches 9 bases. CDR3 coding DNA: TGTGCCAGCAGCTCACATGGACTAGCGCCTTACAATGAGCAGTTCTTC. Its translation: CASSSHGLAPYNEQFF.